The following is a T cell receptor beta chain sequence with its context. What it recognizes is unknown. The sample originates from a study of cytomegalovirus exposure and HLA in healthy donors. Findings and limits, study-wide: Later work associated roughly 17,000 TCR beta sequences with HLA alleles at 0.05 false discovery rate. Earlier analysis found most TCR beta V segments productive about 87% or about 30% of the time.

PCR used 60 Vbeta primers and 13 Jbeta primers. The method was immunoSEQ multiplex PCR; TCRdb's version includes in-frame clones alone and lacks a portion of them. The sample yields 200,000 to 250,000 clones, of which the top ten take up 0.9% to 1.4%. The sequence was collected from a girl aged 2-10 years in good health and CMV-seropositive. The specimen was PBMCs.

The DNA for the CDR3 is TGTGCCATCAGTGGACAGGGAAAGGACACCGGGGAGCTGTTTTTT. Residues: CAISGQGKDTGELFF. The chain joins TRBV10-3 to TRBJ2-2, with 7 nucleotides matching TRBD1. The CDR3 sequence is 15 residues long. V gave up 4 bases and J gave up 3 bases; unmatched junction bases: 5. Per germline, CDR1 ENHRY and CDR2 SYGVKD.